This TCR beta chain was found in a study of blood T cell repertoires in COVID-19. The overall study: The samples span acute and convalescent COVID-19 from the United States, Italy and Spain.

V was clipped by 7 bases and J by 4 bases, with 16 bases between them. CDR3 length equals 14 residues. Germline V lookup: CDR1 MNHEY, CDR2 SVGAGI. The authors' processing: By means of reference gene primer amplification, nucleated cell counts were estimated. The assay was immunoSEQ multiplex PCR, and TCRdb's table has in-frame clones only and misses some. For V, J and clone size, that table is used; D and trimming come from the DNA. This sample yields around 48,000 clones, of which roughly 86% are seen a single time; 15% to 20% belongs to the top ten. The chain is built from TRBV6-5 and TRBJ1-2; D gene ambiguous. This TCR was sampled from a man aged 55 to 70 with active or convalescent COVID-19. Sequenced: peripheral blood. The CDR3 sequence: CASNDPGRGYGYTF. The CDR3 bases are TGTGCCAGCAACGACCCCGGACGGGGCTATGGCTACACCTTC.